This T cell receptor beta chain stems from a study of T cell responses to AZD1222 COVID-19 vaccine. Study summary: Recipients boosted at about 4 weeks or about 12 weeks are pooled.

The table came from immunoSEQ multiplex PCR; TCRdb's copy has only in-frame clones and leaves some out. The table records fewer than 200,000 clones, about 89% of them present only once. As to this clone: The antigen is unknown.

CDR3 size: 17 residues. Germline CDR1 reads KGHDR; CDR2 reads SFDVKD. The V gene lost 5 bases and the J gene lost 8 bases, with 24 bases spanning the gap. General study results and limits: Donors skewed white British and female; clonal diversity was possibly underestimated.

J is TRBJ2-1 and V is TRBV24-1; either TRBD1 or TRBD2 may fit D (6 bases each). The TCR originated in an adult in good health. The specimen was peripheral blood, collected on day 0 of AZD1222 vaccination. The CDR3 protein is CATSGFTRGLSKYEQFF. The CDR3 region has the DNA TGTGCCACCAGTGGTTTCACTCGGGGGCTTAGTAAGTATGAGCAGTTCTTC.